The 13 T cell receptor beta chains below were found in one sample sequenced in a study of T cell repertoires in cytomegalovirus infection. MiXCR, run by TCRdb on the reads, gives a single entry per CDR3 protein. The profile shows fewer than 1,000,000 distinct CDR3 sequences, around 32% of them singletons. The antigens for these receptors are not known. This specimen consisted of cultured CD8+ T cells from PBMCs, obtained from culture after CMV antigen stimulation. These TCRs come from a human donor in good health (CMV status not recorded). Some clones in this sample may be carry-over from other donors' samples.

With respect to this clonotype: This may arise from a read error, as a much more abundant clone is one base away. The DNA for the CDR3 is TGTTCCAGCAGCTTAGAGACTGCAACTAATGAAAAACTGTTTTTT. It encodes CSSSLETATNEKLFF. The chain has TRBV7-9 and TRBJ1-4; D unclear. Germline CDR1 reads SEHNR; CDR2 reads FQNEAQ (reference sequence). This CDR3 is built from 15 residues.

This clonotype was found a few times. The chain is built from TRBV12-5 and TRBJ2-7, with TRBD2 as a possible D gene (5 bases). Germline V lookup: CDR1 LGHNT, CDR2 FRNRAP. Trimming removed 7 bases at V and 4 bases at J, with 8 bases between. The CDR3 totals 11 residues. CDR3 DNA: TGTGCTAGTGTCGAGGGTTACGAGCAGTACTTC. Translating gives CASVEGYEQYF. The full variable domain, in which reference TRBV12-5 and TRBJ2-7 provide the parts outside the CDR3, is DARVTQTPRHKVTEMGQEVTMRCQPILGHNTVFWYRQTMMQGLELLAYFRNRAPLDDSGMPKDRFSAEMPDATLATLKIQPSEPRDSAVYFCASVEGYEQYFGPGTRLTVT.

This chain uses TRBV19 with TRBJ1-1; D possibly corresponds to TRBD1 (5 bases). Germline V lookup: CDR1 LNHDA, CDR2 SQIVND (reference sequence). CDR3 length: 15 residues. Trimming stripped 1 base from V and 4 bases from J, with 13 bases between. CDR3 DNA: TGTGCCAGTAGTATAGGAGCCCAGGGTAGCACTGAAGCTTTCTTT. It specifies CASSIGAQGSTEAFF.

J is TRBJ2-2 and V is TRBV7-9; D unresolved. Germline V gives CDR1 SEHNR, CDR2 FQNEAQ (reference sequence). There are 17 residues in the CDR3. Trimming removed 1 base at V and 1 base at J, with 13 bases between. CDR3: CASSLEPSAQNTGELFF. As DNA, the CDR3 is TGTGCCAGCAGCTTAGAACCGAGCGCTCAGAACACCGGGGAGCTGTTTTTT.

A note on this clonotype: A much larger clone is a single base away; this may be a read error. The J gene is TRBJ2-7, the V gene TRBV7-6; 11 bases are a match to TRBD1. The CDR3 contains 15 residues. Germline V lookup: CDR1 SGHVS, CDR2 FNYEAQ. The CDR3 sequence: CTSSHRTGGFDEQYF. In DNA form, the CDR3 reads TGTACCAGCAGCCACCGGACAGGGGGCTTCGACGAGCAGTACTTC.

This clonotype was seen ten or more times. The chain joins TRBV6-1 to TRBJ2-1; TRBD2 agrees at 10 bases. Trimming took 8 bases from V and 8 from J; bases not matched to a gene: 12. There are 15 residues in the CDR3. The germline V gene encodes CDR1 MNHNS and CDR2 SASEGT. The CDR3 DNA reads TGTGCCAGCGGAGGACTAGCGGCGCTAGACGATGAGCAGTTCTTC. Protein: CASGGLAALDDEQFF.

This clonotype occurred a few times. V is TRBV6-2 or TRBV6-3 and J is TRBJ2-7, with 10 bases fitting TRBD1. J lost 3 bases, V lost 0 bases, and 2 bases had no gene match. This CDR3 contains 15 residues. Germline assignment: CDR1 MNHEY and CDR2 SVGEGT. DNA for the CDR3: TGTGCCAGCAGTTACTCGAGGACAGGGGGCTACGAGCAGTACGTC. As protein: CASSYSRTGGYEQYV.

The rearrangement joins TRBV19 to TRBJ2-3; 7 bases are shared with TRBD2. J lost 2 bases, V lost 9 bases, and 11 bases had no gene match. Germline V gives CDR1 LNHDA, CDR2 SQIVND (reference sequence). The CDR3 is made up of 15 amino acids. The CDR3 sequence is CASAQAGRPTDTQYF. The CDR3 nucleotides are TGTGCCAGCGCCCAAGCGGGGAGACCCACAGATACGCAGTATTTT.

This clonotype was seen more than once but under ten times. This rearrangement joins TRBV6-2 or TRBV6-3 to TRBJ2-7, with D tentatively TRBD1 (5 bases). V was shortened by 0 bases and J by 3 bases, with 12 bases between the two germline ends. The germline CDR1 and CDR2 sequences are MNHEY and SVGEGT. The CDR3 length is 15 residues. The CDR3 region has the DNA TGTGCCAGCAGTTACTCCAAGGACACCGGCTACGAGCAGTACGTC. It codes for CASSYSKDTGYEQYV.

The genes are TRBV27 and TRBJ1-2, with D possibly matching TRBD1 (5 bases). The V end was cut by 0 bases, the J end by 6 bases, with 14 bases between. This CDR3 is 15 amino acids long. Germline assignment: CDR1 MNHEY and CDR2 SMNVEV (reference sequence). The CDR3: CASSLSFGHVHGYTF. The CDR3 DNA reads TGTGCCAGCAGTTTATCTTTCGGACATGTACATGGCTACACCTTC.

This chain connects TRBV11-2 to TRBJ2-1; D is possibly TRBD2 (5 bases). Germline lookup yields CDR1 SGHAT and CDR2 FQNNGV. V was pared by 7 bases and J by 3 bases, with 19 bases between. This CDR3 has 16 residues. The CDR3, as DNA: TGTGCCAGCATCGGGTATCCTAAAGGAGGCTACAATGAGCAGTTCTTC. It codes for CASIGYPKGGYNEQFF.

The chain joins TRBV9 to TRBJ1-4; no firm D call. Trimming shortened V by 0 bases and J by 1 base, and 7 bases separated the two germline ends. There are 15 residues in the CDR3. CDR1 is SGDLS and CDR2 is YYNGEE in the germline V gene. The CDR3 region has the DNA TGTGCCAGCAGCGTAGCTACCGGAACTAATGAAAAACTGTTTTTT. Protein sequence: CASSVATGTNEKLFF.

The rearrangement uses TRBV12-3 or TRBV12-4 and TRBJ2-1; D remains unclear. V was pared by 7 bases and J by 8 bases, with 12 bases between. The CDR3 sequence is 12 residues long. CDR3 amino acids: CASTSGVHEQFF. For the CDR3, the DNA is TGTGCCAGCACCTCGGGTGTGCATGAGCAGTTCTTC.